This T cell receptor beta chain was profiled in a study of blood T cell repertoires in COVID-19. The table came from immunoSEQ multiplex PCR; TCRdb's copy has only in-frame clones and leaves some out. Of roughly 53,000 clones in the sample, roughly 85% were seen once. The CDR3 length is 18 residues. The V and J ends lost 1 base and 0 bases, in that order; junction bases with no gene match: 11. Germline CDR1 LGHNA, CDR2 YNFKEQ. This chain uses TRBV4-2 with TRBJ1-1; 7 nucleotides match TRBD1. The sample consisted of peripheral blood. This receptor was taken from an older man with acute or convalescent COVID-19. CDR3 DNA: TGTGCCAGCAGCCAAGTGGCAGGGGGGTTTACCATGAACACTGAAGCTTTCTTT. This gives the protein CASSQVAGGFTMNTEAFF.